This T cell receptor (beta chain) appears in the sequencing data of a study of T cell responses to AZD1222 COVID-19 vaccine. General study findings and limits: Targeting of unmutated variant regions was reportedly seen in nearly half of spike-specific TCRs. Donors in the cohort were predominantly white British and more often female, and clonal diversity was possibly underestimated.

Profiling relied on immunoSEQ multiplex PCR, and the TCRdb table lists in-frame clones only, not all of them. The table shows about 180,000 clones, with over 80% occurring only once. A word on this clone: Its antigen is unknown.

The clonotype originates from an adult who received the MenACWY meningococcal vaccine as a control. Sequences were derived from peripheral blood, sampled 28 days after the second dose of the MenACWY control vaccine.

DNA for the CDR3: TGTGCCAGCAGTGAGGACAGACAGGGCGCCGGGGGAGGCTACACCTTC. It yields the protein CASSEDRQGAGGGYTF. The chain joins TRBV6-1 to TRBJ1-2; 7 bases align to TRBD1. Trimming removed 3 bases from V and 8 bases from J; junction bases left unmatched: 15. The CDR3 is made up of 16 amino acids. Per germline, CDR1 MNHNS and CDR2 SASEGT.